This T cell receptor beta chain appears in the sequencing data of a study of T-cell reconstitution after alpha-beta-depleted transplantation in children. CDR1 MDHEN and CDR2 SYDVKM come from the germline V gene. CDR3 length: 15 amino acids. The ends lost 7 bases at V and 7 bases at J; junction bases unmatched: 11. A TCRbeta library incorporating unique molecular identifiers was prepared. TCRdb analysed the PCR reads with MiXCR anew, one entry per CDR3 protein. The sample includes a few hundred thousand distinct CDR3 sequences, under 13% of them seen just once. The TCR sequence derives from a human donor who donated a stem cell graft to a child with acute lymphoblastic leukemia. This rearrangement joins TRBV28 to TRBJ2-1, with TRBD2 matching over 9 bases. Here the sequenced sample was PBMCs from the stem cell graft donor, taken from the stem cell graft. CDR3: CASTPPTSGLNEQFF. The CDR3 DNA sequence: TGTGCCAGCACCCCACCGACTAGCGGTTTGAATGAGCAGTTCTTC.